This T cell receptor (beta chain) was captured in a study of blood T cell repertoires in COVID-19. At the level of the study: Material from acute and convalescent COVID-19 was sourced from the United States, Italy and Spain. T cells, B-cell-depleted T cells, or PBMCs provided the cDNA or gDNA that served as material.

Study processing details: Estimated nucleated cell counts came from reference gene primer amplification. Libraries were prepared by immunoSEQ multiplex PCR; TCRdb keeps only in-frame clonotypes and omits some of them. That table gives V, J and clone size, and the DNA gave D and trimming. The sample has around 190,000 clones; 85% to 90% are singletons. The germline V and J ends were trimmed by 1 base and 1 base, with 4 bases remaining between them. The CDR3 consists of 13 residues. Per the germline V gene, CDR1 is LNHDA and CDR2 is SQIVND (reference sequence). The receptor's source is a man younger than 35 with active or convalescent COVID-19. This chain links TRBV19 with TRBJ1-1, with D uncertain. Sequencing was done on a sample of peripheral blood. CDR3 nucleotides: TGTGCCAGTAGTATAGGGGCGAACACTGAAGCTTTCTTT. Its translation is CASSIGANTEAFF.